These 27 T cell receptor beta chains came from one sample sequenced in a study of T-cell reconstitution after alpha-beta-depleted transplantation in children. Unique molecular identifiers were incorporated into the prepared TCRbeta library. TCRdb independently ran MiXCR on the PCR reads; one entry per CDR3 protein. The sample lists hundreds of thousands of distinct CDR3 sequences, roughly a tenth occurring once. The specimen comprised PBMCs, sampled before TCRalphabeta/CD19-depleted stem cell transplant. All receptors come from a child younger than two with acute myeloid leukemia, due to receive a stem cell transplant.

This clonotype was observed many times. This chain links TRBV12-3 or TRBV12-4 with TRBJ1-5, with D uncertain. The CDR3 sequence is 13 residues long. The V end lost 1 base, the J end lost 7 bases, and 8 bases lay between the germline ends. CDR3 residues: CASSLGGQQPQHF. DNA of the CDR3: TGTGCCAGCAGTTTAGGAGGGCAACAGCCCCAGCATTTT.

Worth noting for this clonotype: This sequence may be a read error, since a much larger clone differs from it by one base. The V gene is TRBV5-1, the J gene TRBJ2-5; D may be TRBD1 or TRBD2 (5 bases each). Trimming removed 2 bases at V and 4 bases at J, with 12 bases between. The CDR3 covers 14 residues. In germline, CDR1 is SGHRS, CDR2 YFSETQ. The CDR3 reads CASSFMGVVETQYF. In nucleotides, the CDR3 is TGCGCCAGCAGCTTTATGGGGGTGGTAGAGACCCAGTACTTC.

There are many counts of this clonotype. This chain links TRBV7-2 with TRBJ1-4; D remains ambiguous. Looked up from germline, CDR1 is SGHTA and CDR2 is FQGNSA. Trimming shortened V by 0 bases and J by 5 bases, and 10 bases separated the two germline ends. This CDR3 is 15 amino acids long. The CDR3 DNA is TGTGCCAGCAGCTTAGCAGGGCAGCCAAATGAAAAACTGTTTTTT. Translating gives CASSLAGQPNEKLFF.

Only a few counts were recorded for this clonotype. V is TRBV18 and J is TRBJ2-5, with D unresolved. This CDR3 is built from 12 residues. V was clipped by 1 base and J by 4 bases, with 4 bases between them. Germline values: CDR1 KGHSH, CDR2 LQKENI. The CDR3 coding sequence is TGTGCCAGCTCACCACGTCCAGAGACCCAGTACTTC. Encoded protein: CASSPRPETQYF.

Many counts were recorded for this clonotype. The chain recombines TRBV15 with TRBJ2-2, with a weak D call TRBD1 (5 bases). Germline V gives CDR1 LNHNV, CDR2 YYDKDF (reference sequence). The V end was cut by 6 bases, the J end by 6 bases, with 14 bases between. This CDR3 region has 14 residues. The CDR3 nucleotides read TGTGCCACCAGTGAAGGGGCTCGGGCCGGGGAGCTGTTTTTT. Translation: CATSEGARAGELFF.

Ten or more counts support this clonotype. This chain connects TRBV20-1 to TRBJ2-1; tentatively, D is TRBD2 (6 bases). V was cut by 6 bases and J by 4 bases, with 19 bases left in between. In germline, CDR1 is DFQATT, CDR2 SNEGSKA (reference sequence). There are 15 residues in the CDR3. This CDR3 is CSAIYPGLLYNEQFF. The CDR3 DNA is TGCAGTGCGATATACCCGGGACTCTTATACAATGAGCAGTTCTTC.

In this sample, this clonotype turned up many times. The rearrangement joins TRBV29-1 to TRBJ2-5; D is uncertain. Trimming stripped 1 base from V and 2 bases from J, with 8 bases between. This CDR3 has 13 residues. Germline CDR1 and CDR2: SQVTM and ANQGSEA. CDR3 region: CSVEAPAQETQYF. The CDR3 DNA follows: TGCAGCGTTGAAGCCCCGGCTCAAGAGACCCAGTACTTC.

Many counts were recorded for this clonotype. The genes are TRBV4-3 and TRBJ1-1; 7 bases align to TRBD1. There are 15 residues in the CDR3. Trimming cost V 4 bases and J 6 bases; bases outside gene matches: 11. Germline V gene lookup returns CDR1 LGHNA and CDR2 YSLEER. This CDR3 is CASSPNDRVSAEAFF. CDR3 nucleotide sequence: TGCGCCAGCAGCCCTAACGACAGGGTCTCTGCTGAAGCTTTCTTT.

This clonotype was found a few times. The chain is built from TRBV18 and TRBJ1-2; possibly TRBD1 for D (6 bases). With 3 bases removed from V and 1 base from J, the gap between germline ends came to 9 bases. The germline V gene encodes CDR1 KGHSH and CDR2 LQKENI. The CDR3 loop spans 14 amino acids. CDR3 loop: CASSPGTNNYGYTF. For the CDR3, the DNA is TGTGCCAGCTCACCCGGGACAAATAACTATGGCTACACCTTC.

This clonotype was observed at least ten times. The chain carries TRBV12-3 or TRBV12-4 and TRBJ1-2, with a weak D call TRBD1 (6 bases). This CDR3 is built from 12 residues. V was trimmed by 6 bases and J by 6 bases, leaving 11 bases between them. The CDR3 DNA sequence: TGTGCCAGCAGGTCAGGGGACCATGGCTACACCTTC. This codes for CASRSGDHGYTF.

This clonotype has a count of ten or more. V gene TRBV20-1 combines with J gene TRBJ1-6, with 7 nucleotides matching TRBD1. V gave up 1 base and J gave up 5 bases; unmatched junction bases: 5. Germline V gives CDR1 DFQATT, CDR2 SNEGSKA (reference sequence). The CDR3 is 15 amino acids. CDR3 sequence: CSARARTGNNSPLHF. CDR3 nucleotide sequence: TGCAGTGCTAGAGCAAGGACAGGCAATAATTCACCCCTCCACTTT.

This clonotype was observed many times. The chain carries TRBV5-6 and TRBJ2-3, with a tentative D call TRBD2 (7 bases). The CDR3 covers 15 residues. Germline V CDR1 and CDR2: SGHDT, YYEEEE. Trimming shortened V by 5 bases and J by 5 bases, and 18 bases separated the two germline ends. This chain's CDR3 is CASSWRGLAKDTQYF. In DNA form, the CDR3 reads TGTGCCAGCAGTTGGCGGGGGCTTGCCAAAGATACGCAGTATTTT.

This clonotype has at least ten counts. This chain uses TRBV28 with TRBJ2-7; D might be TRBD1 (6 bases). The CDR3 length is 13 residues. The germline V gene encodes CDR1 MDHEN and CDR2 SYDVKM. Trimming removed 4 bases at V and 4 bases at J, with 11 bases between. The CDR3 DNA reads TGTGCCAGCAGTTCGACAGGATTTTACGAGCAGTACTTC. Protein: CASSSTGFYEQYF.

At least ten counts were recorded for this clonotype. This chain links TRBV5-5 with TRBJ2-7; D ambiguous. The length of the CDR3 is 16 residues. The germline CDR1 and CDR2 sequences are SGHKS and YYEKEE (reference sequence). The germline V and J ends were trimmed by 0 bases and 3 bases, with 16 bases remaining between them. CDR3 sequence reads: CASSLAGAASSYEQYF. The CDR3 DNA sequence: TGTGCCAGCAGCTTGGCCGGCGCGGCTTCAAGCTACGAGCAGTACTTC.

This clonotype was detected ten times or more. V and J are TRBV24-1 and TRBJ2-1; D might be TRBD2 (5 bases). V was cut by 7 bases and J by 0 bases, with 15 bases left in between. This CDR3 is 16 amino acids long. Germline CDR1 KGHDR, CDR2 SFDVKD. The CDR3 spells CATSAGLAYSYNEQFF. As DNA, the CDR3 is TGTGCCACCAGCGCAGGACTTGCGTACTCCTACAATGAGCAGTTCTTC.

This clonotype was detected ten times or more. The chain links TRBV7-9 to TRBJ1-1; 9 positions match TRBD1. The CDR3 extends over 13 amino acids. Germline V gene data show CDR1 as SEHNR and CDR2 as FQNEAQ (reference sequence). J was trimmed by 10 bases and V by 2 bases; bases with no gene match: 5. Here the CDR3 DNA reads TGTGCCAGCAGCTTAATCCCGACAGGGGGAGCTTTCTTT. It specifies CASSLIPTGGAFF.

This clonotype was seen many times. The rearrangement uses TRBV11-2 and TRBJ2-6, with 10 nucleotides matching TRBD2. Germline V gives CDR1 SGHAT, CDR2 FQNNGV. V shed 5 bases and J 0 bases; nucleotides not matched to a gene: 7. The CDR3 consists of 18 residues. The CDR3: CASSHGTSASSGANVLTF. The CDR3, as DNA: TGTGCCAGCAGCCACGGGACTAGCGCTTCCTCTGGGGCCAACGTCCTGACTTTC.

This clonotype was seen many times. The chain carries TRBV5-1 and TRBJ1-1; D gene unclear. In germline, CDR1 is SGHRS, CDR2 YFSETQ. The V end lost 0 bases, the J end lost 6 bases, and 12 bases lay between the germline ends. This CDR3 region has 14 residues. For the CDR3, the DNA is TGCGCCAGCAGCTTGGAAGTCGGCTGGGCTGAAGCTTTCTTT. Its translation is CASSLEVGWAEAFF.

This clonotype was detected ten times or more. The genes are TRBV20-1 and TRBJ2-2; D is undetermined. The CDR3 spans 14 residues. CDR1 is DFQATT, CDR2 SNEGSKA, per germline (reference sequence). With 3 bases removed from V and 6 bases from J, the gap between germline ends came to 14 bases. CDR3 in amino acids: CSASRNSQSGELFF. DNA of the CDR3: TGCAGTGCTAGTAGGAATAGTCAGTCCGGGGAGCTGTTTTTT.

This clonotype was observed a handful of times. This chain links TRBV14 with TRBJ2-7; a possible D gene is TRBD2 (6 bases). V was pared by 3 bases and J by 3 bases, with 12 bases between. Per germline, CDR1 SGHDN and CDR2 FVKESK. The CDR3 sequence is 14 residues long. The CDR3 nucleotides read TGTGCCAGCAGCCAGGGGACTGTATACTACGAGCAGTACTTC. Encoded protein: CASSQGTVYYEQYF. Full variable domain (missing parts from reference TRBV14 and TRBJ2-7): EAGVTQFPSHSVIEKGQTVTLRCDPISGHDNLYWYRRVMGKEIKFLLHFVKESKQDESGMPNNRFLAERTGGTYSTLKVQPAELEDSGVYFCASSQGTVYYEQYFGPGTRLTVT.

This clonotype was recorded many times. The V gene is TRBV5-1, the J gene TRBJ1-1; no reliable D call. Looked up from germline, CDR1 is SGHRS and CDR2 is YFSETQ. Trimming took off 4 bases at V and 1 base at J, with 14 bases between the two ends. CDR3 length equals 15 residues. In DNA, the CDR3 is TGCGCCAGCAGCCCCCGGTCCACTTCGAACACTGAAGCTTTCTTT. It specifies CASSPRSTSNTEAFF.

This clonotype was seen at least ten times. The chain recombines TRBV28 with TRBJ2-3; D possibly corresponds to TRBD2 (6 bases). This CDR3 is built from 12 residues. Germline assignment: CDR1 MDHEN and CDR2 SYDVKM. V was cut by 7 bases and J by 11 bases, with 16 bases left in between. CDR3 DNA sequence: TGTGCCAGCACAGGAGGGCGGTTTGGGCAGTATTTT. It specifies CASTGGRFGQYF.

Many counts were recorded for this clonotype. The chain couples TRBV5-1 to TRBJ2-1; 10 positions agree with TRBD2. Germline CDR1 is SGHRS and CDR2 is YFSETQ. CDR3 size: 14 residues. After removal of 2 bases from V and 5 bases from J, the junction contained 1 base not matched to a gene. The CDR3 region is CASSLTSGNNEQFF. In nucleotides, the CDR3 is TGCGCCAGCAGCTTAACTAGCGGGAACAATGAGCAGTTCTTC.

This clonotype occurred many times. CDR3 loop: CASSFGGNTIYF. CDR3 nucleotide sequence: TGTGCCAGCAGTTTCGGAGGAAACACCATATATTTT. The chain combines TRBV12-3 or TRBV12-4 with TRBJ1-3; D unresolved. Trimming cost V 3 bases and J 4 bases, with 4 bases left between them. The CDR3 loop spans 12 amino acids.

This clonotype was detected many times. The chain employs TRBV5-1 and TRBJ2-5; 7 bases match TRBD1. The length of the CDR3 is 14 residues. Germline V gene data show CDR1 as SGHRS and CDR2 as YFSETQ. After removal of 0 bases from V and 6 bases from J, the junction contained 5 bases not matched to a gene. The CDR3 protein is CASSLATGVKTQYF. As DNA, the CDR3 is TGCGCCAGCAGCTTGGCAACAGGGGTGAAGACCCAGTACTTC.

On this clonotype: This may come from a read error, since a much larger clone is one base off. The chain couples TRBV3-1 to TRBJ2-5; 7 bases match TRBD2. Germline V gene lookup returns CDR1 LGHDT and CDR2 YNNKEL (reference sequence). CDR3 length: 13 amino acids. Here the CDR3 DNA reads TGTGCCTGTCAGCGGGCGGGAGAAGAGACCCAGCACTTC. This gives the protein CACQRAGEETQHF.

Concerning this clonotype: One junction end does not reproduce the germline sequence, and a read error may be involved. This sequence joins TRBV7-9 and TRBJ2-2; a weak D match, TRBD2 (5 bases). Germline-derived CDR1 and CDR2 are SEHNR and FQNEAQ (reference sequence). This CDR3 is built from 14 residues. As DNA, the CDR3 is TGTGCCAGTAGCTTGGAGGCAAACATCGGGGAGCTGTTTTTT. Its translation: CASSLEANIGELFF. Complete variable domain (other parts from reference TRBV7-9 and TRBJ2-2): DTGVSQNPRHKITKRGQNVTFRCDPISEHNRLYWYRQTLGQGPEFLTYFQNEAQLEKSRLLSDRFSAERPKGSFSTLEIQRTEQGDSAMYLCASSLEANIGELFFGEGSRLTVL.